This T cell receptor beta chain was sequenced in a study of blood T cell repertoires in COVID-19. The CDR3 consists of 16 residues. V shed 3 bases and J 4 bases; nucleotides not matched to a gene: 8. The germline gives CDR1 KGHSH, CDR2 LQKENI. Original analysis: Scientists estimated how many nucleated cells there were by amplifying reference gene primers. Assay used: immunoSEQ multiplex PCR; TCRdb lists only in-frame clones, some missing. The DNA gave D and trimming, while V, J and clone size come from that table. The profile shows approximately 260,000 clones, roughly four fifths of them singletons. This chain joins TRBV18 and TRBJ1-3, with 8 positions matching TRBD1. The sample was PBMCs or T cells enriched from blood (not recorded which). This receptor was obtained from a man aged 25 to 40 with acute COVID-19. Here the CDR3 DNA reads TGTGCCAGCTCACCCGTCGGACAGGGCGTAGGAAACACCATATATTTT. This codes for CASSPVGQGVGNTIYF.